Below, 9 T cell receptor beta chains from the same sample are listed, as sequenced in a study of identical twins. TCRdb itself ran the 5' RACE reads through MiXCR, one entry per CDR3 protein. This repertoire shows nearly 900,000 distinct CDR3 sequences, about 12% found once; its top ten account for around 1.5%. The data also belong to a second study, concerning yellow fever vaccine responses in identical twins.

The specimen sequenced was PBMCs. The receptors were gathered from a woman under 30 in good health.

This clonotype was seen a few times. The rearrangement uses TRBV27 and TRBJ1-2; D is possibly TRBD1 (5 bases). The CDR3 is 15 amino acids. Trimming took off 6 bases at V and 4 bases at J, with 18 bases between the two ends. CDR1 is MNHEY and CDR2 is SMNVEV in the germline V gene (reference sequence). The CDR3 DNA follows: TGTGCCAGCAGCGTAAACTGGGGCGCTAGCTATGGCTACACCTTC. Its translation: CASSVNWGASYGYTF.

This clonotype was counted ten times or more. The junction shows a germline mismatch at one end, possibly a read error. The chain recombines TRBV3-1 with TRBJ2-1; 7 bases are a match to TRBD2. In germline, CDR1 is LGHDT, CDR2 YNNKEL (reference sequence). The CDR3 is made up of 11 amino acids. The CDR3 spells CASTRRDYLVF. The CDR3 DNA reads TGTGCCAGCACACGCCGGGACTATCTAGTCTTC.

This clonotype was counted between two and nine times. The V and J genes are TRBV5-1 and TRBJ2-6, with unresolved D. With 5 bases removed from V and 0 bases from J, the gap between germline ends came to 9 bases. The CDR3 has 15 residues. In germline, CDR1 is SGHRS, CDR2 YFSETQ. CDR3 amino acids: CASRPGLSGANVLTF. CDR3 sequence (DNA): TGCGCCAGCAGGCCAGGCCTCTCTGGGGCCAACGTCCTGACTTTC.

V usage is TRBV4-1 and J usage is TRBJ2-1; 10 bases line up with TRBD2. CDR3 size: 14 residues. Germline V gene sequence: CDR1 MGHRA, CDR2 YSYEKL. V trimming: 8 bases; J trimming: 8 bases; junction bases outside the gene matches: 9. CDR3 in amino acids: CASASGRGFYEQFF. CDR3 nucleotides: TGCGCCAGCGCGAGCGGGAGGGGCTTCTATGAGCAGTTCTTC.

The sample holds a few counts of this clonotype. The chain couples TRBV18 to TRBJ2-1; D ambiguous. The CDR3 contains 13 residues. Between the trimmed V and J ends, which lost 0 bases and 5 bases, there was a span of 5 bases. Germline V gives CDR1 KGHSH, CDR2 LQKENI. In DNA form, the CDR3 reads TGTGCCAGCTCACCACCGGTGGACAATGAGCAGTTCTTC. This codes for CASSPPVDNEQFF.

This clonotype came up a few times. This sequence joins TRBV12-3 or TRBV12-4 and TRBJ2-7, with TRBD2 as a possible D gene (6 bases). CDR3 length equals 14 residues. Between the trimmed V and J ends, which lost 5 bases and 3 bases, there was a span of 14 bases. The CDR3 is CASSVGGEVYEQYF. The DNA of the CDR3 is TGTGCCAGCAGTGTCGGGGGAGAGGTCTACGAGCAGTACTTC.

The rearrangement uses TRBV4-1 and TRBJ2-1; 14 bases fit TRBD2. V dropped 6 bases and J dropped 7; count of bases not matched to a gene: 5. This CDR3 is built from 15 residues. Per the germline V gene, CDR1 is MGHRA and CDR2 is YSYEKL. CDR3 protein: CASRLGLAGENEQFF. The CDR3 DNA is TGCGCCAGCAGACTGGGACTAGCGGGAGAGAATGAGCAGTTCTTC.

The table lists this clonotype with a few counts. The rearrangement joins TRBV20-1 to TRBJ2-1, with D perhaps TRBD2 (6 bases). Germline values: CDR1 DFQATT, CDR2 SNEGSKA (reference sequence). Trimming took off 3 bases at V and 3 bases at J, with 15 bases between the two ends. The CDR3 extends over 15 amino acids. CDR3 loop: CSASRPGGLYNEQFF. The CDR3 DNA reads TGCAGTGCTAGTCGGCCCGGGGGACTCTACAATGAGCAGTTCTTC.

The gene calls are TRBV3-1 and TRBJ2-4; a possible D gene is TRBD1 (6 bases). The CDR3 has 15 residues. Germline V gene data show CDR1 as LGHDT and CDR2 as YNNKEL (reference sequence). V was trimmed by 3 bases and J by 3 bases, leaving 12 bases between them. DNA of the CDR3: TGTGCCAGCAGCCATACAGGGTTGGACAAAAACATTCAGTACTTC. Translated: CASSHTGLDKNIQYF.